This is a list of T cell receptor beta chains from one sample in a study of blood T cells in healthy people across ages. TCRdb reprocessed the 5' RACE reads via MiXCR and lists one record per CDR3 protein. The sample has fewer than 2,000,000 distinct CDR3 sequences, about 31% seen once. Sequenced material: blood. The receptors stem from a woman under 40 in good health. Both conserved end residues are part of each CDR3. D genes are given only for firm matches. Expanded clones are given a class, and other clones once, few, many or no size at all.

>.|TRBJ2-1|TRBV28|.
CASSREGEGLEQFF
TGTGCCAGCAGCCGTGAGGGGGAGGGCCTTGAGCAGTTCTTC
>.|TRBJ2-5|TRBV20-1|few
CTVPLGGGRWRETQYF
TGCACAGTGCCCCTTGGAGGGGGGAGGTGGCGGGAGACCCAGTACTTC
>.|TRBJ2-7|TRBV6-1|.
CASSDFLPGAAIHEQYF
TGTGCCAGCAGTGATTTTCTACCGGGGGCGGCTATCCACGAGCAGTACTTC
>TRBD2|TRBJ2-7|TRBV3-1|few
CASSHGSGSSYEQYF
TGTGCCAGCAGCCATGGTAGCGGGAGTTCCTACGAGCAGTACTTC
>TRBD2|TRBJ2-1|TRBV29-1|many
CSVEGLAGGANYNEQFF
TGCAGCGTTGAGGGACTAGCGGGAGGCGCAAACTACAATGAGCAGTTCTTC
>.|TRBJ2-3|TRBV3-1|few
CASSQGVGGTQYF
TGTGCCAGCAGCCAAGGGGTCGGGGGTACGCAGTATTTT
>TRBD2|TRBJ2-3|TRBV20-1|few
CSAWDGGGASDTQYF
TGCAGTGCTTGGGACGGCGGGGGGGCCTCAGATACGCAGTATTTT
>TRBD1|TRBJ1-5|TRBV9|few
CASSVGQGAGNQPQHF
TGTGCCAGCAGCGTCGGACAGGGGGCCGGCAATCAGCCCCAGCATTTT
>TRBD2|TRBJ2-1|TRBV5-1|.
CASSFLAGIRGEQFF
TGCGCCAGCAGCTTCCTAGCGGGGATAAGGGGTGAGCAGTTCTTC
>TRBD2|TRBJ2-7|TRBV28|few
CASSFRGSGSYEQYF
TGTGCCAGCAGTTTTCGGGGTAGCGGGAGTTACGAGCAGTACTTC
>TRBD2|TRBJ2-1|TRBV10-3|many
CATGLAGSNEQFF
TGTGCCACAGGACTAGCGGGGTCCAATGAGCAGTTCTTC
>.|TRBJ1-2|TRBV13|.
CASSSWERYTF
TGTGCCAGCAGCTCCTGGGAACGCTACACCTTC
>.|TRBJ2-2|TRBV7-2|.
CASSWGHPNTGELFF
TGTGCCAGCAGCTGGGGACACCCGAACACCGGGGAGCTGTTTTTT
>.|TRBJ2-5|TRBV20-1|few
CSVSIESWGAETQYF
TGCAGTGTGTCAATAGAGAGCTGGGGGGCAGAGACCCAGTACTTC